This TCR beta chain stems from a study of blood T cell repertoires in COVID-19. The overall study: Italy, Spain and the United States were the sources of the convalescent and acute COVID-19 samples. PBMCs, B-cell-depleted T cells, or T cells were the source of the cDNA or gDNA that made up the material.

As originally analysed: Scientists estimated how many nucleated cells there were by amplifying reference gene primers. Assay used: immunoSEQ multiplex PCR; TCRdb lists only in-frame clones, some missing. V and J calls and clone size come straight from that table; D and trimming were deduced from the DNA. The sample lists roughly 140,000 clones, approximately 80% seen once, with around 3.5% in the top ten. This CDR3 comprises 10 residues. Germline V gene data show CDR1 as MNHNY and CDR2 as SVGAGI (reference sequence). Trimming removed 8 bases from V and 3 bases from J, with 4 bases in between. This clone was seen just once.

This TCR derives from an elderly woman with acute or convalescent COVID-19. V usage is TRBV6-6 and J usage is TRBJ1-2; D uncertain. Material for sequencing was peripheral blood. For the CDR3, the DNA is TGTGCCAGCCGGGACTATGGCTACACCTTC. Translated, it gives CASRDYGYTF.